These T cell receptor beta chains were read from a single sample in a study of T cells expressing NK-cell markers. TCRdb derives one entry per CDR3 protein from the 5' RACE reads, leaving out DNA. The sample yields about 550,000 distinct CDR3 sequences, of which the top ten take up around 4%. The sample was blood T cells: a sorted CD56 or NKG2C T cell subset, CD4+ or CD8+ T cells, or bulk PBMC T cells (not recorded which). Receptors originate from a man aged 18-30 years in good health. CDR3s include the opening cysteine and the closing phenylalanine or tryptophan.

v_call: TRBV12-3/TRBV12-4; j_call: TRBJ2-3; cdr3_aa: CASSLGRLDTQYF
v_call: TRBV12-3/TRBV12-4; j_call: TRBJ2-3; cdr3_aa: CASSFPSLDTQYF
v_call: TRBV7-6; j_call: TRBJ2-1; cdr3_aa: CASSLTNPFWTSSDEQFF
v_call: TRBV7-9; j_call: TRBJ2-3; cdr3_aa: CATNGQGEADTQYF
v_call: TRBV5-1; j_call: TRBJ1-1; cdr3_aa: CASSWGPGEESAFF
v_call: TRBV5-1; j_call: TRBJ2-7; cdr3_aa: CASSGGQGTAEQYF
v_call: TRBV5-1; j_call: TRBJ2-1; cdr3_aa: CASSLGGSSYNEQFF
v_call: TRBV5-1; j_call: TRBJ2-1; cdr3_aa: CASSKGTSGSYEQFF
v_call: TRBV15; j_call: TRBJ2-5; cdr3_aa: CATSRDRAGRETQYF
v_call: TRBV6-1; j_call: TRBJ1-1; cdr3_aa: CASHLGGNTEAFF
v_call: TRBV11-2; j_call: TRBJ2-3; cdr3_aa: CASNKRETDTQYF
v_call: TRBV12-3/TRBV12-4; j_call: TRBJ2-7; cdr3_aa: CASSMRLGEQYF
v_call: TRBV7-8; j_call: TRBJ2-1; cdr3_aa: CASSSGQREEGAQFF
v_call: TRBV20-1; j_call: TRBJ2-5; cdr3_aa: CSASWDRGQETQYF
v_call: TRBV6-2/TRBV6-3; j_call: TRBJ2-1; cdr3_aa: CASLGTSGKEINEQFF
v_call: TRBV12-3/TRBV12-4; j_call: TRBJ2-3; cdr3_aa: CASSPTTPSGPTDTQYF
v_call: TRBV27; j_call: TRBJ2-3; cdr3_aa: CASSPGDREGPDTQYF
v_call: TRBV27; j_call: TRBJ2-1; cdr3_aa: CASRASYNNEQFF
v_call: TRBV7-9; j_call: TRBJ2-4; cdr3_aa: CASSQRNLAKNIQYF
v_call: TRBV27; j_call: TRBJ2-2; cdr3_aa: CASSPYRRGELFF
v_call: TRBV12-3/TRBV12-4; j_call: TRBJ2-5; cdr3_aa: CASSFQTSGHQETQYF